Below, 7 T cell receptor beta chains from the same sample are listed, as sequenced in a study of PD-1 blockade in classical Hodgkin lymphoma. Using immunoSEQ multiplex PCR, the repertoire was profiled, and TCRdb retains in-frame clones only, with some absent. Altogether 10,000 or so clones are present, around nine tenths being singletons, with the ten largest covering around 23%. Time point here: cycle 4 day 1 (C4D1), after 6 weeks of nivolumab. Patients all relapsed after autologous stem cell transplantation, and there was variation in brentuximab vedotin exposure. The sample here was peripheral blood mononuclear cells (PBMCs), taken before the fourth cycle of nivolumab. The source of these receptors is a human donor with classical Hodgkin lymphoma.

This sequence joins TRBV27 and TRBJ2-1; D ambiguous. Trimming stripped 7 bases from V and 0 bases from J, with 19 bases between. This CDR3 is built from 17 residues. The germline V gene has CDR1 MNHEY and CDR2 SMNVEV (reference sequence). The CDR3 DNA reads as TGTGCCAGCACATTGGGTAAAGGGTTCTCCTCCTACAATGAGCAGTTCTTC. It codes for CASTLGKGFSSYNEQFF.

The V call is TRBV27, the J call TRBJ2-3; 12 nucleotides line up with TRBD2. The germline V gene has CDR1 MNHEY and CDR2 SMNVEV (reference sequence). With 4 bases clipped from V and 5 bases from J, the junction kept 7 bases outside the gene matches. The CDR3 is 16 amino acids. CDR3 sequence reads: CASSSVSSGGEDTQYF. The CDR3 region has the DNA TGTGCCAGCAGTTCGGTATCTAGCGGGGGGGAAGATACGCAGTATTTT.

V and J are TRBV4-1 and TRBJ1-4; 9 nucleotides align to TRBD1. Germline CDR1 and CDR2: MGHRA and YSYEKL. This CDR3 spans 15 amino acids. Trimming cost V 1 base and J 6 bases; bases outside gene matches: 3. The CDR3 DNA sequence: TGCGCCAGCAGCCAAGGAGGGACAGGGTATGAAAAACTGTTTTTT. This sequence encodes CASSQGGTGYEKLFF.

The rearrangement uses TRBV19 and TRBJ1-5, with TRBD1 identical over 7 bases. V dropped 6 bases and J dropped 3; count of bases not matched to a gene: 5. This CDR3 has 14 amino acids. Germline V gene data show CDR1 as LNHDA and CDR2 as SQIVND (reference sequence). CDR3 nucleotide sequence: TGTGCCAGTAGCCGGGACAGTTTCAATCAGCCCCAGCATTTT. Its protein product is CASSRDSFNQPQHF.

The chain has TRBV7-2 and TRBJ2-5, with TRBD1 matching 8 bases. The end of the DNA aligns better with TRBJ2-7, so the J call may be wrong. The CDR3 is 14 residues long. Germline CDR1 is SGHTA and CDR2 is FQGNSA. This chain's CDR3 is CASSSYRGVYEQYF. The CDR3 DNA sequence: TGTGCCAGCAGCTCCTACAGGGGGGTGTACGAGCAGTACTTC.

The V and J genes are TRBV7-8 and TRBJ2-6, with D uncertain. This CDR3 comprises 19 residues. CDR1 and CDR2 (germline): SGHVS, FQNEAQ. V lost 3 bases and J 0 bases, leaving 18 bases between the germline ends. The CDR3 DNA is TGTGCCAGCAGCTTTGGGTCGTGGTTCCGTGACTCTGGGGCCAACGTCCTGACTTTC. Its protein is CASSFGSWFRDSGANVLTF.

This chain joins TRBV7-2 and TRBJ2-7; D may be TRBD1 (7 bases). Deletions cut 5 bases from V and 1 base from J, with 15 bases between. CDR3 length: 15 residues. Germline CDR1 is SGHTA and CDR2 is FQGNSA. The CDR3 DNA reads as TGTGCCAGCAGCCTCATGGGGGGACAGTCCTACGAGCAGTACTTC. Amino acids: CASSLMGGQSYEQYF.